The 26 T cell receptor beta chains below come from one sample, sequenced in a study of tumor and adjacent non-tumor tissue in lung cancer. A modified ARM-PCR protocol with three rounds of nested PCR amplified TCRbeta. TCRdb passed the multiplex PCR reads through MiXCR, listing each CDR3 protein once. The top ten hold roughly 25% of the sample, which has 50,000 to 60,000 distinct CDR3 sequences, 74% seen once. RNA was extracted from bulk tissue without any cell sorting. Distant lung tissue was collected more than 3 cm away from the tumor edge. The sample consisted of distant non-tumor lung tissue. The receptors stem from a woman aged 60 to 75 with non-small cell lung cancer.

This clonotype was found a few times. A much larger clone differs by one base, so this may be a read error. This chain uses TRBV12-3 or TRBV12-4 with TRBJ1-5; 9 nucleotides line up with TRBD1. With 8 bases clipped from V and 2 bases from J, the junction kept 10 bases outside the gene matches. The CDR3 loop spans 16 amino acids. CDR3 residues: CASGEDRGNGNQPQHF. The CDR3 nucleotides read TGTGCCAGCGGAGAGGACAGGGGTAATGGCAATCAGCCCCAGCATTTT.

V usage is TRBV6-5 and J usage is TRBJ2-4; tentative D call: TRBD1 (6 bases). Trimming left V 6 bases short and J 6 bases short, with 24 bases between. CDR3 size: 17 residues. CDR1 and CDR2 from the germline V gene are MNHEY and SVGAGI. The CDR3 DNA sequence: TGTGCCAGCAGACCATGGAAAGGGGGTGGGACCAGAAACATTCAGTACTTC. This codes for CASRPWKGGGTRNIQYF.

Of note for this clonotype: Mismatch with germline at one junction end may stem from a read error. This chain joins TRBV6-1 and TRBJ2-2; 7 bases are shared with TRBD1. Per the germline V gene, CDR1 is MNHNS and CDR2 is SASEGT. CDR3 length: 16 residues. The CDR3 region is CTSSPLGQVSTGELFF. CDR3 bases: TGTACCAGCAGTCCCCTAGGACAGGTATCCACCGGGGAGTTGTTTTTT.

Regarding this clonotype: One end of the junction does not line up with germline, which may come from a read error. The J gene is TRBJ2-1, the V gene TRBV6-2 or TRBV6-3, with 13 bases matching TRBD2. CDR3 length: 17 amino acids. Germline CDR1 and CDR2: MNHEY and SVGEGT. This chain's CDR3 is CVSNPTSGRTANDEQFF. DNA of the CDR3: TGTGTCAGCAACCCGACTAGCGGGAGGACCGCAAACGATGAGCAGTTCTTC.

On this clonotype: In this CDR3 the conserved last residue, phenylalanine or tryptophan, is missing, so a read error is likely. The rearrangement uses TRBV4-3 and TRBJ2-7, with a possible D match to TRBD1 (6 bases). The germline V gene has CDR1 LGHNA and CDR2 YSLEER. The CDR3 has 15 residues. For the CDR3, the DNA is TGCGTCAGCAGCTTTGCAGGGGAATTCCCCTACGAGCAGTACTAC. It specifies CVSSFAGEFPYEQYY.

CDR3 nucleotides: TGCAGTGCTAGTTCTAGCGGGACCAACGAGCAGTACTTC. Amino acids: CSASSSGTNEQYF. The chain is built from TRBV20-1 and TRBJ2-7; 9 bases match TRBD2. The V segment lost 3 bases and the J segment 5 bases; nucleotides outside the gene matches: 5. The CDR3 sequence is 13 residues long. CDR1 is DFQATT, CDR2 SNEGSKA, per germline (reference sequence).

V gene TRBV18 combines with J gene TRBJ2-7; D is perhaps TRBD1 or TRBD2 (5 bases each). This CDR3 region has 15 residues. V was shortened by 3 bases and J by 2 bases, with 14 bases between the two germline ends. Germline loops: CDR1 KGHSH, CDR2 LQKENI. This CDR3 reads CASSPRKGEPYEQYF. The CDR3 DNA is TGTGCCAGCTCACCTCGAAAAGGGGAGCCCTACGAGCAGTACTTC. Drawing the rest from reference TRBV18 and TRBJ2-7, the complete variable domain is NAGVMQNPRHLVRRRGQEARLRCSPMKGHSHVYWYRQLPEEGLKFMVYLQKENIIDESGMPKERFSAEFPKEGPSILRIQQVVRGDSAAYFCASSPRKGEPYEQYFGPGTRLTVT.

A word on this clonotype: The junction differs from germline at one of its ends, possibly a read error. This chain joins TRBV28 and TRBJ2-3; possible D gene TRBD2, 5 bases. Germline lookup yields CDR1 MDHEN and CDR2 SYDVKM. This CDR3 contains 15 residues. CDR3 DNA: TGTGCCAGCAGTCCTGGGGAGTCCGGCCTAGATACTCAGTATTTT. Translating gives CASSPGESGLDTQYF.

DNA for the CDR3: TGTACCAACAGCCGATTGGGCTGTGCTGAAGCTTTCTTT. Protein product: CTNSRLGCAEAFF. V is TRBV11-1 and J is TRBJ1-1; D gene uncertain. The CDR3 is 13 amino acids. Germline loops: CDR1 SGHAT, CDR2 FQDESV (reference sequence).

The count of this clonotype is one. Compared with germline, one end of the junction differs, possibly owing to a read error. The V call is TRBV6-2 or TRBV6-3, the J call TRBJ2-7; weak D call: TRBD2 (6 bases). CDR3 length equals 12 residues. Germline lookup yields CDR1 MNHEY and CDR2 SVGEGT. CDR3 bases: TGTCCCAGTAGCCAACTAGCCAGGGAGCAGTACTTC. Protein product: CPSSQLAREQYF.

In its sample, this clonotype was seen many times. This chain links TRBV12-3 or TRBV12-4 with TRBJ1-2, with D perhaps matching TRBD1 (5 bases). V was cut by 5 bases and J by 8 bases, with 18 bases left in between. The CDR3 runs to 14 residues. The CDR3 loop reads CASSVLGRGGGYTF. The CDR3, as DNA: TGTGCCAGCAGTGTCCTGGGACGGGGAGGGGGCTACACCTTC.

Concerning this clonotype: The missing conserved phenylalanine or tryptophan at the end of this CDR3 makes a read error likely. No DNA is shown, since the ends of the CDR3 on it are uncertain; the CDR3 is the one TCRdb lists. The chain employs TRBV29-1 and TRBJ2-7; the table's D call TRBD1 went unverified against the DNA. From germline, CDR1 is SQVTM and CDR2 ANQGSEA. The CDR3 spans 12 residues, counting both ends. CDR3 in amino acids: CSVEGHTYEQCY.

V is TRBV4-1 and J is TRBJ1-2, with TRBD1 as a possible D gene (6 bases). Germline-derived CDR1 and CDR2 are MGHRA and YSYEKL. Trimming removed 3 bases from V and 5 bases from J, with 16 bases in between. The CDR3 length is 15 residues. CDR3: CASSHDWTANYGYTF. As DNA, the CDR3 is TGCGCCAGCAGCCATGATTGGACAGCCAATTATGGCTACACCTTC.

A remark on this clonotype: Without the conserved terminal phenylalanine or tryptophan, this CDR3 likely stems from a read error. CDR3: CASSLGTSERNTQYS. Written as DNA, the CDR3 is TGCGCCAGCAGCTTGGGGACCAGTGAGAGAAACACTCAGTACTCC. The chain links TRBV4-3 to TRBJ2-4, with D perhaps assigned TRBD1 or TRBD2 (5 bases each). The germline V gene encodes CDR1 LGHNA and CDR2 YSLEER. The CDR3 contains 15 residues.

Regarding this clonotype: The conserved closing phenylalanine or tryptophan is absent in this CDR3, likely reflecting a read error. The V gene is TRBV29-1, the J gene TRBJ2-1; no clear D. CDR3 length: 9 residues. The germline V gene has CDR1 SQVTM and CDR2 ANQGSEA. In DNA, the CDR3 is TGCGGCGCTGGGAATGAGCAGTTCCTC. This sequence encodes CGAGNEQFL.

Comment on this clonotype: A read error may account for a junction end that differs from germline. The genes are TRBV12-3 or TRBV12-4 and TRBJ1-5; possibly TRBD1 for D (6 bases). The CDR3 loop spans 14 amino acids. The CDR3 DNA follows: TGTGCCAACAGTTTGAGCGGGACAAATCAGCCCCAGCATTTT. This encodes CANSLSGTNQPQHF.

Comments on this clonotype: A read error may produce the germline difference seen at one junction end. The V and J genes are TRBV4-2 and TRBJ2-7; D may be TRBD1 (6 bases). CDR3 length: 12 residues. Per germline, CDR1 LGHNA and CDR2 YNFKEQ. The CDR3 loop reads CANSPPGDERYF. As DNA, the CDR3 is TGTGCCAACAGCCCCCCAGGGGACGAGCGGTACTTC.

Concerning this clonotype itself: One end of the junction does not line up with germline, which may come from a read error. The chain uses TRBV29-1 and TRBJ2-3; 12 bases fit TRBD2. This CDR3 comprises 16 residues. The germline CDR1 and CDR2 sequences are SQVTM and ANQGSEA. As DNA, the CDR3 is TGCAGCGTTAGAACGCCTAGCGGGAGGGCCCCAGATACGCACTATTTT. This sequence encodes CSVRTPSGRAPDTHYF.

The rearrangement uses TRBV11-2 and TRBJ2-3; 8 bases fit TRBD2. CDR3 size: 15 residues. The V segment lost 10 bases and the J segment 6 bases; nucleotides outside the gene matches: 15. Germline V gene sequence: CDR1 SGHAT, CDR2 FQNNGV. Here the CDR3 DNA reads TGTGCCATCAACTTAGATCTCCGCGGGGGGGATACGCAGTATTTT. Translation: CAINLDLRGGDTQYF.

As for this clonotype: One junction end does not reproduce the germline sequence, and a read error may be involved. CDR3 DNA sequence: TGCGCCAGCAACCAAGAGGTGGGGAGGAAGGGTACGCAGTATTTT. This codes for CASNQEVGRKGTQYF. The chain links TRBV4-3 to TRBJ2-3, with D perhaps matching TRBD2 (6 bases). Germline lookup yields CDR1 LGHNA and CDR2 YSLEER. The CDR3 is 15 amino acids.

This clonotype has a count of ten or more. The chain employs TRBV11-2 and TRBJ2-3; TRBD2 matches 10 bases. The length of the CDR3 is 16 residues. V was pared by 8 bases and J by 4 bases, with 12 bases of the junction left unmatched. Germline-derived CDR1 and CDR2 are SGHAT and FQNNGV. This CDR3 reads CASGYLAGGGADTQYF. CDR3 nucleotide sequence: TGTGCCAGCGGATATTTAGCGGGAGGCGGTGCAGATACGCAGTATTTT.

This clonotype was seen only once. The chain recombines TRBV20-1 with TRBJ2-3, with 8 positions matching TRBD2. The CDR3 is made up of 14 amino acids. With V trimmed by 5 bases and J by 7 bases, 11 bases remained unmatched. Germline CDR1 and CDR2: DFQATT and SNEGSKA (reference sequence). The CDR3 DNA follows: TGCAGTGCTGGACTACCGGGAGGGTCTAATACGCAGTATTTT. Its protein product is CSAGLPGGSNTQYF.

As regards this clonotype: Germline is not matched at one junction end, which may reflect a read error. The chain carries TRBV4-2 and TRBJ2-7, with D perhaps TRBD2 (5 bases). Looked up from germline, CDR1 is LGHNA and CDR2 is YNFKEQ. CDR3 length: 17 amino acids. The CDR3 spells CAGSQLDLGEGGYEQYF. The CDR3 bases are TGTGCCGGCAGCCAACTCGATTTGGGTGAGGGTGGCTACGAGCAATACTTC.

This clonotype was observed once. This likely comes from a read error, as the CDR3 has no conserved phenylalanine or tryptophan at its end. This chain links TRBV29-1 with TRBJ2-2; D is unclear. Germline V gene data show CDR1 as SQVTM and CDR2 as ANQGSEA. Deletions cut 3 bases from V and 1 base from J, with 6 bases between. The CDR3 loop spans 13 amino acids. CDR3: CSVDVLNTGELFY. In nucleotides, the CDR3 is TGCAGCGTTGATGTGCTGAACACCGGGGAGCTGTTTTAT.

A remark on this clonotype: One end of the junction is discordant with germline, which a read error may explain. This chain connects TRBV6-2 or TRBV6-3 to TRBJ2-2; a weak D match, TRBD2 (5 bases). Germline-derived CDR1 and CDR2 are MNHEY and SVGEGT. This CDR3 has 17 residues. The chain's CDR3 is CASSYTQQRANTGELLF. The CDR3, as DNA: TGTGCCAGTAGTTACACCCAACAGAGGGCCAACACCGGGGAGTTGTTATTT.

Concerning this clonotype: A read error may account for a junction end that differs from germline. The chain uses TRBV11-3 and TRBJ2-7, with D perhaps matching TRBD2 (5 bases). CDR1 and CDR2 from the germline V gene are SGHNT and YENEEA. The CDR3 loop spans 12 amino acids. In DNA form, the CDR3 reads TGTACCAGCAGCGTCGAGGGATGCGAACAGTACTTC. Amino acids: CTSSVEGCEQYF.